A selection of T cell receptor beta chains follows, all from one sample in a study of T cell responses to AZD1222 COVID-19 vaccine. Produced via immunoSEQ multiplex PCR; TCRdb's table is partial and in-frame only. Here the sample spans 100,000 to 120,000 clones, 82% being singletons. Here the sequenced sample was peripheral blood, taken on day 0 of AZD1222 vaccination. The receptors come from an adult in good health. The CDR3 runs from the conserved cysteine through the conserved F or W. The D gene is left open where the match is weak. A clone size is listed for some rows: how often the clone was seen (once, few, many), or a class if it is expanded.

12	-	-	TRBV29-1	TRBJ2-5	TGCAGCGCTCTTGACGGCCAAGAGACCCAGTACTTC	CSALDGQETQYF
14	-	once	TRBV7-8	TRBJ1-1	TGTGCCAGCAGCTTACCGGGTCTGAACACTGAAGCTTTCTTT	CASSLPGLNTEAFF
16	-	-	TRBV2	TRBJ2-7	TGTGCCAGCAGTGTATTGAGGACGGATAGCTCCTACGAGCAGTACTTC	CASSVLRTDSSYEQYF
15	TRBD1	few	TRBV11-2	TRBJ2-7	TGTGCCAGCAGCCGGGCGGGACAGGGCGTATACGAGCAGTACTTC	CASSRAGQGVYEQYF
15	TRBD2	-	TRBV18	TRBJ2-7	TGTGCCAGCTCACAAGGGACTAGCGGGGGATACGAGCAGTACTTC	CASSQGTSGGYEQYF
15	-	-	TRBV27	TRBJ1-5	TGTGCCAGCAGCATCCTACCGGGATTCAATCAGCCCCAGCATTTT	CASSILPGFNQPQHF
12	-	few	TRBV7-2	TRBJ2-5	TGTGCCAGCAGCTTGATTCGAGAGACCCAGTACTTC	CASSLIRETQYF
14	-	-	TRBV11-2	TRBJ1-1	TGTGCCAGCAGCTCGACGGGAGGCAACACTGAAGCTTTCTTT	CASSSTGGNTEAFF
18	TRBD1	-	TRBV9	TRBJ2-7	TGTGCCAGCAGCGCAGTCCGAAAGGGGGACAGGTTAATTGGCGAGCAGTACTTC	CASSAVRKGDRLIGEQYF
15	TRBD1	-	TRBV3-1/TRBV3-2	TRBJ2-2	TGTGCCAGCAGGCCGGGACAGGGGGCGTCCGGGGAGCTGTTTTTT	CASRPGQGASGELFF
18	TRBD2	few	TRBV4-3	TRBJ2-1	TGCGCCAGCAGCCAAACCACTCTTATGGCGGGGGATGTTAATGAGCAGTTCTTC	CASSQTTLMAGDVNEQFF
15	-	-	TRBV10-3	TRBJ2-7	TGTGCCATCAGTGATCTGGGAGGGGGAATGTTCGGGCAGTACTTC	CAISDLGGGMFGQYF
16	-	once	TRBV2	TRBJ1-6	TGTGCCAGCAGTGGCATGCGCCTACAAGGACGATCACCCCTCCACTTT	CASSGMRLQGRSPLHF
14	-	-	TRBV5-1	TRBJ1-2	TGCGCCAGCAGTTATGACATCTCTAACTATGGCTACACCTTC	CASSYDISNYGYTF
14	-	few	TRBV2	TRBJ2-5	TGTGCCAGCAGCAAGGAGGTTGGGCAAGAGACCCAGTACTTC	CASSKEVGQETQYF
16	-	-	TRBV4-2	TRBJ2-2	TGTGCCAGCAGCCCGAAGGCCGGGGGTGAAGGCGGGGAGCTGTTTTTT	CASSPKAGGEGGELFF
12	-	-	TRBV27	TRBJ2-7	TGTGCCAGCAGGGGCAGGGCCTACGAGCAGTACTTC	CASRGRAYEQYF